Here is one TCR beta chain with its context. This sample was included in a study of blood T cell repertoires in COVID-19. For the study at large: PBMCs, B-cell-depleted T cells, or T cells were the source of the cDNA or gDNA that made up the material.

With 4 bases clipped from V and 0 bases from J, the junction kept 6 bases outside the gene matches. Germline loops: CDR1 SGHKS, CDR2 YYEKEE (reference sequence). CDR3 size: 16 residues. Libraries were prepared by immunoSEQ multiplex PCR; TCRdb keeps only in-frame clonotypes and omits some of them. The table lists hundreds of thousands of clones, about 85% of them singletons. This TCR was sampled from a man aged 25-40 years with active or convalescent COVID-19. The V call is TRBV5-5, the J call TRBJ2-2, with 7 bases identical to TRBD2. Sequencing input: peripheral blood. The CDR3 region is CASSALAVANTGELFF. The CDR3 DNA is TGTGCCAGCAGCGCGCTAGCGGTGGCGAACACCGGGGAGCTGTTTTTT.